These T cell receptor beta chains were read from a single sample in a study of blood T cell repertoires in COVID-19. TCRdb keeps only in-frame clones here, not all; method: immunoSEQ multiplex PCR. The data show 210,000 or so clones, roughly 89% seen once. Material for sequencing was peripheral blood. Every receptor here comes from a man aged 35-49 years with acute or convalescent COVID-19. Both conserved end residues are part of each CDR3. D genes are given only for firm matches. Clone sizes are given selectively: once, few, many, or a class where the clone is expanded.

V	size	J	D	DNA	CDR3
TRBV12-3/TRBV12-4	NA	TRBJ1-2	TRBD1	TGTGCCAGCAGTCCGGGGACAGGCCATGGCTACACCTTC	CASSPGTGHGYTF
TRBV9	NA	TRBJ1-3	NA	TGTGCCAGCAACTCACGGAGGCTTTCTGGAAACACCATATATTTT	CASNSRRLSGNTIYF
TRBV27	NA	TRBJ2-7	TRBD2	TGTGCCAGCAGTAAGCGGGGGGGGCTCTACGAGCAGTACTTC	CASSKRGGLYEQYF
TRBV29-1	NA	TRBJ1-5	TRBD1	TGCAGCGTGTCGACAGGGGGCAATCAGCCCCAGCATTTT	CSVSTGGNQPQHF
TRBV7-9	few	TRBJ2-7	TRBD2	TGTGCCAGCAGCTACGGACTAGCGGGGGAGAACGAGCAGTACTTC	CASSYGLAGENEQYF
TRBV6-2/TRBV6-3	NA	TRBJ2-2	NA	TGTGCCAGCAGTCATAGGACAGCGAACACCGGGGAGCTGTTTTTT	CASSHRTANTGELFF
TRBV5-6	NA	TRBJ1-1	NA	TGTGCCAGCAGCCCGGCGGCCCGGAACACTGAAGCTTTCTTT	CASSPAARNTEAFF
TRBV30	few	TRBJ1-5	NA	TGTGCCTGGAGTCTAGGTTTGAGCAATCAGCCCCAGCATTTT	CAWSLGLSNQPQHF
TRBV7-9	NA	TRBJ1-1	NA	TGTGCCAGCAGCTATAGTGGCACTGAAGCTTTCTTT	CASSYSGTEAFF
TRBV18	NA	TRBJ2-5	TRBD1	TGTGCCAGCTCAACAGGGGGGTTAGAGACCCAGTACTTC	CASSTGGLETQYF
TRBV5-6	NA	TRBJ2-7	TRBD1	TGTGCCAGCAGCGAAACTACAGGGGTCAACGAGCAGTACTTC	CASSETTGVNEQYF
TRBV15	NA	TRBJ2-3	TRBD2	TGTGCCACCAGCAGGCGCGCCAGCGGGGTCACAGATACGCAGTATTTT	CATSRRASGVTDTQYF
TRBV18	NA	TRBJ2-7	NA	TGTGCCAGCTCACGCGGACAGAACCCCTACGAGCAGTACTTC	CASSRGQNPYEQYF
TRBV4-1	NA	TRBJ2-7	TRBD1	TGCGCCAGCAGCCAATGGGGGACAGGTCGCTCCTACGAGCAGTACTTC	CASSQWGTGRSYEQYF
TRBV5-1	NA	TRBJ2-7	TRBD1	TGCGCCAGCAGCCCTACGGGACAGGCGCCCTACGAGCAGTACTTC	CASSPTGQAPYEQYF
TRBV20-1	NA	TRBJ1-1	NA	TGCAGTGCCAGTCAAAGAAGACAGCTGAACACTGAAGCTTTCTTT	CSASQRRQLNTEAFF
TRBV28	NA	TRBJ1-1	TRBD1	TGTGCCAGCAGTTTACAGGGGGCGCGGACTGAAGCTTTCTTT	CASSLQGARTEAFF
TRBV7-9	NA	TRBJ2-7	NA	TGTGCCAGCAGCTTCCCGATGAGGGACGAGCAGTACTTC	CASSFPMRDEQYF
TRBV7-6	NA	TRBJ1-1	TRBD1	TGTGCCAGCAGCCCTTACCGGGACAGGGGTGGGACTGAAGCTTTCTTT	CASSPYRDRGGTEAFF
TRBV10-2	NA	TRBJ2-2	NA	TGCGCCAGCAGTGGGACAGCGAACACCGGGGAGCTGTTTTTT	CASSGTANTGELFF
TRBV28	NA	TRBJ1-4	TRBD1	TGTGCCAGCAGTTTATCCGACAGGGTTAATGAAAAACTGTTTTTT	CASSLSDRVNEKLFF
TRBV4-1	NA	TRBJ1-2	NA	TGCGCCAGCAGCCAAGCCGCCGGACTCGTTGGCTACACCTTC	CASSQAAGLVGYTF
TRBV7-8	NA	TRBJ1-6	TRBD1	TGTGCCAGCAGCTTAGAACCCGACAGGGGTGAATCACCCCTCCACTTT	CASSLEPDRGESPLHF
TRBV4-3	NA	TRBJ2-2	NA	TGCGCCAGCAGCCAAGTTGACAGGACCGGGGAGCTGTTTTTT	CASSQVDRTGELFF
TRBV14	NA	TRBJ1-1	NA	TGTGCCAGCAGCCAAGATATGAACACTGAAGCTTTCTTT	CASSQDMNTEAFF
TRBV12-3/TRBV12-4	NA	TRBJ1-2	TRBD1	TGTGCCAGCAGTTCGACAGGGGGTAAGAGCTACACCTTC	CASSSTGGKSYTF
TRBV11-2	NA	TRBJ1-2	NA	TGTGCCAGCAGCTTAGGCCTAAGACGGGATGGCTACACCTTC	CASSLGLRRDGYTF
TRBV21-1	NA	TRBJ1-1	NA	TGTGCCAGCAGCAAACGACAGGGGGCTGGCCCGAGGATGAACACTGAAGCTTTCTTT	CASSKRQGAGPRMNTEAFF
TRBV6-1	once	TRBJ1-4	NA	TGTGCCAGCAGTGAAGCCGGCAGGGAGGGGGTTAATGAAAAACTGTTTTTT	CASSEAGREGVNEKLFF
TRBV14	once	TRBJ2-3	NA	TGTGCCAGCAGCCAGCCCTTTGGGGGGAAAAACACAGATACGCAGTATTTT	CASSQPFGGKNTDTQYF
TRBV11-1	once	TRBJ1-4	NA	TGTGCCAGCAGCCAAACTACAGGGTCAACTAATGAAAAACTGTTTTTT	CASSQTTGSTNEKLFF
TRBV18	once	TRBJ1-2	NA	TGTGCCAGCTCACCAACGGGGGGCGCGGATGGCTACACCTTC	CASSPTGGADGYTF
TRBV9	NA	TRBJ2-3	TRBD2	TGTGCCAGCAGCGCATCCAGACTAGCCGGGGCAGATACGCAGTATTTT	CASSASRLAGADTQYF
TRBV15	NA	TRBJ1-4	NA	TGTGCCACCAGCAGAGACTCTGTGGGCCCTAATGAAAAACTGTTTTTT	CATSRDSVGPNEKLFF
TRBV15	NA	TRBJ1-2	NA	TGTGCCACCAGCAGCCCGGGGGGCCCTGAGTTCTACACCTTC	CATSSPGGPEFYTF
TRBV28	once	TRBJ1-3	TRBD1	TGTGCCAGCATCCGGAACAGGGGAGCGGGAAACACCATATATTTT	CASIRNRGAGNTIYF
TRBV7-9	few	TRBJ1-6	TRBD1	TGTGCCAGCAGCTTAGTGGGCGGACAGGGGAATTCACCCCTCCACTTT	CASSLVGGQGNSPLHF
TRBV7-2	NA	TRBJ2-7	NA	TGTGCCACCCGGGACTCCTACGAGCAGTACTTC	CATRDSYEQYF
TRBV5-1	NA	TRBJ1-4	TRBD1	TGCGCCAGCAGCTTGGCAGGGGGCTTCGGCACTAATGAAAAACTGTTTTTT	CASSLAGGFGTNEKLFF
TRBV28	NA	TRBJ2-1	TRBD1	TGTGCCACCGGGACAGGGGTAGGGCGGGGTGAGTTCTTC	CATGTGVGRGEFF
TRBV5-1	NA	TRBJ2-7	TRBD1	TGCGCCAGCAGCTTGGGACAGGGGGGCTACGAGCAGTACTTC	CASSLGQGGYEQYF
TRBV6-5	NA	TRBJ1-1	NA	TGTGCCAGCAGTTCGTACATTGGTGAAGCTTTCTTT	CASSSYIGEAFF
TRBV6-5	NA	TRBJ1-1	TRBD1	TGTGCCAGCAGTCGACAGGGTTTTAACACTGAAGCTTTCTTT	CASSRQGFNTEAFF